This entry features one T cell receptor (beta chain) sequence. The antigen is unknown. Only in-frame clones appear in the TCRdb table, and some are missing; sequencing was by immunoSEQ multiplex PCR. The sample consists of some 24,000 clones, about 81% of them appearing once. This entry belongs to a study of PD-1 blockade in classical Hodgkin lymphoma. Study outcomes and limitations: Whereas CD4+ TCR diversity had risen significantly by C4D1, CD8+ TCR diversity had not. Baseline diversity resembling that of newly diagnosed patients was seen in complete responders. Newly diagnosed patients had baseline TCR diversity that was reportedly lower than that of healthy donors.

From germline, CDR1 is SGHDT and CDR2 YYEEEE. Deletions cut 0 bases from V and 5 bases from J, with 3 bases between. The CDR3 is made up of 11 amino acids. Documented time point: cycle 4 day 1 (C4D1), after about 6 weeks of nivolumab. Each patient experienced a relapse that followed autologous stem cell transplantation, and brentuximab vedotin exposure varied. The material was peripheral blood mononuclear cells (PBMCs), obtained before the fourth cycle of nivolumab. The rearrangement joins TRBV5-6 to TRBJ2-7; D not certain. This TCR was recovered from a human donor with classical Hodgkin lymphoma. The CDR3 DNA is TGTGCCAGCAGCTTGGAGAACGAGCAGTACTTC. Translated, it gives CASSLENEQYF.